Listed here are 14 T cell receptor beta chains from one sample, sequenced in a study of graft-versus-host responses after intestinal transplantation. Profiling relied on immunoSEQ multiplex PCR, and the TCRdb table lists in-frame clones only, not all of them. Altogether more than 6,500 clones are present, about 26% being singletons, with the ten largest covering about 4.2%. Here the sequenced sample was alloreactive CD4+ T cells from a mixed lymphocyte reaction culture, taken before intestinal transplant. Subset given: CFSE-low proliferating T cells sorted from approximately six-day pre-transplant mixed lymphocyte reaction (GvH or HvG direction). These receptors were taken from a human patient who received an intestinal transplant.

This chain connects TRBV21-1 to TRBJ1-5; TRBD1 was called by the table and not checked on the DNA. TRBV21-1 is marked as a pseudogene. CDR3 length: 15 amino acids. As DNA, the CDR3 is TGTGCCAGCAGCAGGCGGGACAGGGGCAATCAGCCCCAGCATTTT. This codes for CASSRRDRGNQPQHF.

V and J are TRBV7-2 and TRBJ2-7; 7 bases line up with TRBD2. Losses at the gene ends were 8 bases for V and 6 bases for J; bases not matched to a gene: 4. From germline, CDR1 is SGHTA and CDR2 FQGNSA. This CDR3 contains 11 residues. The CDR3 protein is CASRWGGEQYF. The CDR3, as DNA: TGTGCCAGCCGGTGGGGGGGCGAGCAGTACTTC. The full variable domain, rest sourced from reference TRBV7-2 and TRBJ2-7, is GAGVSQSPSNKVTEKGKDVELRCDPISGHTALYWYRQSLGQGLEFLIYFQGNSAPDKSGLPSDRFSAERTGGSVSTLTIQRTQQEDSAVYLCASRWGGEQYFGPGTRLTVT.

The gene calls are TRBV28 and TRBJ1-6; possibly TRBD1 for D (5 bases). V was clipped by 4 bases and J by 13 bases, with 17 bases between them. This CDR3 comprises 14 residues. Germline CDR1 MDHEN, CDR2 SYDVKM. CDR3 DNA: TGTGCCAGCAGTTCCCCGGGGGTCCGCAGGCCCCTCCACTTT. Translation: CASSSPGVRRPLHF.

This clone was seen a few times. The CDR3 sequence is CASTGANYGYTF. CDR3 bases: TGTGCCAGTACAGGGGCTAACTATGGCTACACCTTC. The rearrangement links TRBV6-5 to TRBJ1-2; 7 nucleotides match TRBD1. Germline V CDR1 and CDR2: MNHEY, SVGAGI. The CDR3 spans 12 residues. The ends lost 9 bases at V and 0 bases at J; junction bases unmatched: 1.

The rearrangement uses TRBV11-2 and TRBJ2-1, with 7 bases that match TRBD2. Germline CDR1 and CDR2: SGHAT and FQNNGV. CDR3 size: 15 residues. Trimming at V came to 1 base and at J to 0 bases, leaving 0 bases not matched to a gene. In nucleotides, the CDR3 is TGTGCCAGCAGCTTAGGCGGGAGCTCCTACAATGAGCAGTTCTTC. Translation gives CASSLGGSSYNEQFF. Complete variable domain (other parts from reference TRBV11-2 and TRBJ2-1): EAGVAQSPRYKIIEKRQSVAFWCNPISGHATLYWYQQILGQGPKLLIQFQNNGVVDDSQLPKDRFSAERLKGVDSTLKIQPAKLEDSAVYLCASSLGGSSYNEQFFGPGTRLTVL.

The genes are TRBV6-1 and TRBJ2-2, with no clear D. Germline loops: CDR1 MNHNS, CDR2 SASEGT. V gave up 6 bases and J gave up 4 bases, with 15 bases separating them. The CDR3 has 15 amino acids. The CDR3 DNA reads TGTGCCAGCAGGACCCCCGGGTGGGGCACCGGGGAGCTGTTTTTT. Translating gives CASRTPGWGTGELFF.

V is TRBV25-1 and J is TRBJ2-2, with D uncertain. V gave up 1 base and J gave up 4 bases, with 7 bases separating them. The CDR3 runs 14 residues. CDR1 and CDR2 (germline): MGHDK, SYGVNS. CDR3 region: CASSEFEVTGELFF. CDR3 nucleotide sequence: TGTGCCAGCAGTGAATTTGAGGTCACCGGGGAGCTGTTTTTT.

The chain couples TRBV5-4 to TRBJ2-1; TRBD2 agrees at 8 bases. With 4 bases clipped from V and 10 bases from J, the junction kept 28 bases outside the gene matches. The germline gives CDR1 SGHNT, CDR2 YYREEE (reference sequence). CDR3 length equals 20 residues. The DNA of the CDR3 is TGTGCCAGCAGCCGACCCTGGGCGGGGGGAGGTAGCGGGAATCTACGGGAGCAGTTCTTC. This sequence encodes CASSRPWAGGGSGNLREQFF.

This rearrangement joins TRBV11-2 to TRBJ2-1; D not resolved. Germline V gives CDR1 SGHAT, CDR2 FQNNGV. V was pared by 6 bases and J by 4 bases, with 10 bases between. The CDR3 length is 13 residues. CDR3 residues: CASRGSRYNEQFF. CDR3 bases: TGTGCCAGCAGGGGTAGTAGGTACAATGAGCAGTTCTTC.

This clone was observed a few times. V usage is TRBV7-3 and J usage is TRBJ2-2; unclear D gene. Germline V gene sequence: CDR1 SGHTA, CDR2 FQGTGA. V lost 4 bases to trimming and J lost 6 bases, with 9 bases between them. The CDR3 contains 13 residues. The CDR3 DNA is TGTGCCAGCAGCTACCTAAAGGCCGGGGAGCTGTTTTTT. As protein: CASSYLKAGELFF.

This clone showed up just a few times. The V and J genes are TRBV15 and TRBJ2-1; weak D call: TRBD2 (5 bases). Trimming stripped 6 bases from V and 3 bases from J, with 9 bases between. The germline gives CDR1 LNHNV, CDR2 YYDKDF (reference sequence). This CDR3 is 13 amino acids long. The CDR3 bases are TGTGCCACCAGTACCGGGGTCTACAATGAGCAGTTCTTC. Residues: CATSTGVYNEQFF.

This clone was seen a handful of times. The CDR3 DNA reads as TGTGCCAGCAGTCCCCAGGCCGCAACTCTTGGAAACACCATATATTTT. Translating it yields CASSPQAATLGNTIYF. The chain carries TRBV6-9 and TRBJ1-3; D remains unclear. The germline gives CDR1 MNHGY, CDR2 SVAAGI. Trimming took off 5 bases at V and 3 bases at J, with 17 bases between the two ends. The length of the CDR3 is 16 residues.

The chain has TRBV25-1 and TRBJ1-6; unclear D gene. Germline values: CDR1 MGHDK, CDR2 SYGVNS. V was shortened by 6 bases and J by 5 bases, with 5 bases between the two germline ends. This CDR3 is 12 amino acids long. CDR3 nucleotides: TGTGCCAGCAGCGCTAATAATTCACCCCTCCACTTT. Translated, it gives CASSANNSPLHF.

By frequency in the sample, this clone is medium-sized. This chain links TRBV5-1 with TRBJ1-2; maybe TRBD1 (6 bases). The V end was cut by 5 bases, the J end by 4 bases, with 12 bases between. Germline CDR1 reads SGHRS; CDR2 reads YFSETQ. There are 13 residues in the CDR3. The CDR3 protein is CASSYRVGYGYTF. The CDR3 bases are TGCGCCAGCAGTTACAGGGTCGGCTATGGCTACACCTTC.